Each of the 7 T cell receptor beta chains below was sequenced from the same sample in a study of blood T cell repertoires in COVID-19. Generated by immunoSEQ multiplex PCR, the TCRdb table keeps only in-frame clones and is missing some. The sample consists of under 200,000 clones, approximately 91% of them appearing once. Sample: peripheral blood. These receptors came from a young man with COVID-19, enrolled during active disease.

The chain uses TRBV12-5 and TRBJ1-1; D might be TRBD1 (5 bases). This CDR3 is 15 amino acids long. Germline V gives CDR1 LGHNT, CDR2 FRNRAP. Deletions cut 5 bases from V and 5 bases from J, with 18 bases between. The chain's CDR3 is CASGPNQGKKTEAFF. CDR3 bases: TGTGCTAGTGGTCCGAACCAGGGTAAGAAGACTGAAGCTTTCTTT.

V gene TRBV28 combines with J gene TRBJ2-7; 7 bases are a match to TRBD1. The CDR3 is 14 residues long. Per the germline V gene, CDR1 is MDHEN and CDR2 is SYDVKM. Trimming at V came to 7 bases and at J to 3 bases, leaving 9 bases not matched to a gene. The CDR3 DNA reads TGTGCCAGCACTCCATGGGACAGAAGCTACGAGCAGTACTTC. Residues: CASTPWDRSYEQYF.

This clone was recorded only once. The chain is built from TRBV4-1 and TRBJ1-5; no firm D call. The CDR3 contains 13 residues. Germline V gene sequence: CDR1 MGHRA, CDR2 YSYEKL. The germline V and J ends were trimmed by 4 bases and 4 bases, with 8 bases remaining between them. The CDR3 DNA is TGCGCCAGCAGCCCTCAGTTAAATCAGCCCCAGCATTTT. As protein: CASSPQLNQPQHF.

This chain links TRBV4-3 with TRBJ1-3, with 7 bases fitting TRBD1. CDR1 is LGHNA, CDR2 YSLEER, per germline. V trimming: 3 bases; J trimming: 4 bases; junction bases outside the gene matches: 6. The length of the CDR3 is 15 residues. CDR3 sequence (DNA): TGCGCCAGCAGCCACGTAAGGGGGCAGGGAAACACCATATATTTT. As protein: CASSHVRGQGNTIYF.

The chain recombines TRBV30 with TRBJ1-4; D uncertain. Germline CDR1 and CDR2: GTSNPN and SVGIG (reference sequence). The CDR3 extends over 13 amino acids. V was pared by 1 base and J by 4 bases, with 7 bases between. Here the CDR3 reads CAWSGAFNEKLFF. CDR3 nucleotide sequence: TGTGCCTGGAGTGGGGCCTTTAATGAAAAACTGTTTTTT.

CDR3 sequence: CASSSLPGLGLGEQYF. The DNA for the CDR3 is TGTGCCAGCAGTTCCCTCCCTGGGCTGGGACTGGGCGAGCAGTACTTC. The gene calls are TRBV6-5 and TRBJ2-7; the D gene is possibly TRBD2 (6 bases). V gave up 4 bases and J gave up 6 bases, with 22 bases separating them. Germline V gene data show CDR1 as MNHEY and CDR2 as SVGAGI. The CDR3 has 16 residues.

V gene TRBV6-1 combines with J gene TRBJ1-5, with a weak D call TRBD1 (6 bases). V was pared by 3 bases and J by 3 bases, with 15 bases between. The CDR3 is 16 amino acids. The V gene's germline CDR1 is MNHNS and CDR2 SASEGT. CDR3 bases: TGTGCCAGCAGTGACCGAGGACAGTTCAACAATCAGCCCCAGCATTTT. Translation gives CASSDRGQFNNQPQHF.